This T cell receptor (beta chain) was retrieved from a study of blood T cell repertoires in COVID-19. The CDR3 loop spans 14 amino acids. Trimming cost V 4 bases and J 4 bases; bases outside gene matches: 6. Germline-derived CDR1 and CDR2 are SGHRS and YFSETQ. Sequenced by immunoSEQ multiplex PCR; TCRdb stores in-frame clones only, minus some. This table has more than 50,000 clones, approximately 90% appearing once. The TCR sequence derives from an elderly man with acute or convalescent COVID-19. The sequenced sample consisted of peripheral blood. The genes are TRBV5-1 and TRBJ1-2; 8 bases align to TRBD1. The CDR3 loop reads CASSLGQEIYGYTF. The DNA of the CDR3 is TGCGCCAGCAGCCTGGGACAGGAAATCTATGGCTACACCTTC.